This T cell receptor beta chain was found in a study of cytomegalovirus exposure and HLA in healthy donors. Comment on this clone: Its specificity is unknown.

Trimming stripped 1 base from V and 3 bases from J, with 14 bases between. Germline CDR1 SGHNT, CDR2 YYREEE (reference sequence). The CDR3 consists of 15 residues. Study results and caveats: Analyzed later, association rates of TCRs varied across HLA loci, with DRB1 most and HLA-C fewest.

With 60 Vbeta and 13 Jbeta primers, the PCR was carried out. The protocol was immunoSEQ multiplex PCR, while the TCRdb copy is restricted to in-frame clones and leaves out a portion. The table lists about 130,000 clones, nearly 10% of them singletons. The chain combines TRBV5-4 with TRBJ2-7, with a possible D match to TRBD2 (6 bases). Input material: PBMCs. The receptor was derived from a man aged 50 to 59 in good health and CMV-seronegative. DNA of the CDR3: TGTGCCAGCAGCTTGAGCGGCGGGGCCAGCTACGAGCAGTACTTC. This codes for CASSLSGGASYEQYF. Full variable domain (outside the CDR3, taken from reference TRBV5-4 and TRBJ2-7): ETGVTQSPTHLIKTRGQQVTLRCSSQSGHNTVSWYQQALGQGPQFIFQYYREEENGRGNFPPRFSGLQFPNYSSELNVNALELDDSALYLCASSLSGGASYEQYFGPGTRLTVT.